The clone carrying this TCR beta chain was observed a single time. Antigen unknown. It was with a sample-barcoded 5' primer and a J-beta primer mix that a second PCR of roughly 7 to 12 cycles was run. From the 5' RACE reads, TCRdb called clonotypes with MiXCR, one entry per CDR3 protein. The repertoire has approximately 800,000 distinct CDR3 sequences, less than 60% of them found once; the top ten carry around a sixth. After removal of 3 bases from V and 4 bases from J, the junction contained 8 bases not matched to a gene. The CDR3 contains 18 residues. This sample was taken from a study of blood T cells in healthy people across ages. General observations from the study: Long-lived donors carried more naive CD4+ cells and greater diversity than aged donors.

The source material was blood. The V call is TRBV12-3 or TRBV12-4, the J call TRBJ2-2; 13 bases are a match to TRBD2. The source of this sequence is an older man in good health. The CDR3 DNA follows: TGTGCCAGCAGTTTTCCTACTAGCGGGAGGGCGGGCACCGGGGAGCTGTTTTTT. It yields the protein CASSFPTSGRAGTGELFF.